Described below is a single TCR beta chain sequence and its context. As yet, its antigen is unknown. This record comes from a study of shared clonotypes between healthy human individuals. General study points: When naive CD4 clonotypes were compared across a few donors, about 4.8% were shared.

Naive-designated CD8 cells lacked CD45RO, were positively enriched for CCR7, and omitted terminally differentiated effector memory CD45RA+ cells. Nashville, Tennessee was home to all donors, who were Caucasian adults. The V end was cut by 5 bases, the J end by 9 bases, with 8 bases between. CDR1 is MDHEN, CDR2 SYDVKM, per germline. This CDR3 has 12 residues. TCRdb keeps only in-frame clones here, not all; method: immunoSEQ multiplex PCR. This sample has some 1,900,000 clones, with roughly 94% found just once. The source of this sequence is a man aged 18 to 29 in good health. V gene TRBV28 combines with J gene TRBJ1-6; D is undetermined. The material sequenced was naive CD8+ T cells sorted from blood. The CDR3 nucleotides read TGTGCCAGCAGTCCATACAGTTCACCCCTCCACTTT. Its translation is CASSPYSSPLHF.